One sample yielded the 29 T cell receptor beta chains listed below, sequenced in a study of regulatory T cells in long-lasting Graves disease. CDR3-region Arm-PCR and iRepertoire HTBI primers produced the TCR beta libraries. TCRdb reanalysed the multiplex PCR reads using MiXCR and keeps one entry per CDR3 protein. Of about 450,000 distinct CDR3 sequences listed, about 20% are singletons. The time point here: persistent/refractory GD, antithyroid drugs over 5 years with positive TRAb. The TCR library used RNA extracted from PBMCs. Here the sequenced sample was peripheral blood mononuclear cells (PBMCs), taken when the disease was refractory, from a patient treated with antithyroid drugs. These receptors came from a female donor with Graves disease.

The V gene is TRBV4-2, the J gene TRBJ1-2, with D hard to call. The germline gives CDR1 LGHNA, CDR2 YNFKEQ. Trimming pared 0 bases from V and 0 bases from J, leaving 8 bases between. This CDR3 spans 15 amino acids. CDR3 in DNA: TGTGCCAGCAGCCAAGAGCAGGCCGCTAACTATGGCTACACCTTC. The encoded protein is CASSQEQAANYGYTF.

This clonotype was observed a few times. This rearrangement joins TRBV6-1 to TRBJ2-7, with 7 bases lining up with TRBD2. Germline trimming cut 6 bases from V and 6 bases from J; bases unmatched to any gene: 14. The CDR3 runs 15 residues. Per the germline V gene, CDR1 is MNHNS and CDR2 is SASEGT. This CDR3 is CASRNAILASGEQYF. For the CDR3, the DNA is TGTGCCAGCAGGAATGCGATTTTGGCTAGCGGCGAGCAGTACTTC.

Concerning this clonotype: The germline gene is not matched at one end of the junction; a read error may be the cause. The chain recombines TRBV12-3 or TRBV12-4 with TRBJ2-5; 9 nucleotides align to TRBD2. The CDR3 consists of 16 residues. CDR3 sequence: CASSRGLAPYQEAQYF. In DNA form, the CDR3 reads TGTGCCAGCTCACGTGGACTAGCGCCCTACCAAGAGGCCCAGTACTTC.

This chain connects TRBV18 to TRBJ2-2, with TRBD2 as a possible D gene (5 bases). The CDR3 consists of 13 residues. Trimming cost V 2 bases and J 7 bases, with 8 bases left between them. Germline V CDR1 and CDR2: KGHSH, LQKENI. The CDR3 protein is CASSPTGNGELFF. CDR3 DNA: TGTGCCAGCTCACCAACGGGGAACGGGGAGCTGTTTTTT.

This clonotype came up a few times. The J gene is TRBJ2-5, the V gene TRBV7-7; D gene ambiguous. Deletions cut 4 bases from V and 1 base from J, with 19 bases between. Germline CDR1 reads SSHAT; CDR2 reads FNYEAQ (reference sequence). CDR3 length: 17 amino acids. The DNA for the CDR3 is TGTGCCAGCAGCTCCCATCCACGAATAGGGCCCCAAGAGACCCAGTACTTC. Translation gives CASSSHPRIGPQETQYF.

The chain recombines TRBV29-1 with TRBJ2-5; the match to TRBD1 covers 7 bases. The germline V gene encodes CDR1 SQVTM and CDR2 ANQGSEA. The length of the CDR3 is 13 residues. V shed 6 bases, J shed 0 bases, and the junction held 4 bases outside the gene matches. The CDR3 sequence: CSVMTGNQETQYF. The CDR3 DNA reads TGCAGCGTGATGACAGGGAACCAAGAGACCCAGTACTTC.

V gene TRBV6-1 combines with J gene TRBJ2-7; 9 bases are shared with TRBD1. Germline-derived CDR1 and CDR2 are MNHNS and SASEGT. The length of the CDR3 is 13 residues. J was trimmed by 5 bases and V by 6 bases; bases with no gene match: 5. The CDR3, as DNA: TGTGCCAGCAGAGTGGGACAGGGTAACGAGCAGTACTTC. The encoded protein is CASRVGQGNEQYF.

This clonotype has more than one count but fewer than ten. The J gene is TRBJ2-5, the V gene TRBV25-1; possibly TRBD1 for D (6 bases). The CDR3 spans 13 residues. Trimming cost V 2 bases and J 5 bases, with 9 bases left between them. Germline-derived CDR1 and CDR2 are MGHDK and SYGVNS. This chain's CDR3 is CASSEGGSETQYF. CDR3 nucleotide sequence: TGTGCCAGCAGTGAAGGGGGCTCGGAGACCCAGTACTTC.

The gene calls are TRBV28 and TRBJ1-1; D gene unclear. The ends were cut back, 1 base at V and 10 bases at J, with 10 bases in the middle. The germline V gene has CDR1 MDHEN and CDR2 SYDVKM. This CDR3 is 12 amino acids long. The CDR3 sequence is CASSLLEGGAFF. The CDR3 nucleotides read TGTGCCAGCAGTTTATTGGAGGGTGGAGCTTTCTTT.

For this clonotype: This clone may be a read error of a much larger clone one base away. The CDR3 does not end in the conserved phenylalanine or tryptophan, so this is likely a read error. This chain's CDR3 is CASRAGLKETQYL. CDR3 DNA: TGTGCCAGCAGGGCTGGACTGAAAGAGACCCAGTACCTC. J is TRBJ2-5 and V is TRBV6-1; TRBD2 is a possible D gene (5 bases). Germline V lookup: CDR1 MNHNS, CDR2 SASEGT. The CDR3 runs to 13 residues. Trimming removed 6 bases from V and 3 bases from J, with 11 bases in between.

This clonotype was counted ten times or more. The chain couples TRBV11-1 to TRBJ2-2; D is perhaps TRBD2 (5 bases). This CDR3 comprises 17 residues. The ends were cut back, 1 base at V and 3 bases at J, with 15 bases in the middle. Germline CDR1 is SGHAT and CDR2 is FQDESV (reference sequence). In DNA, the CDR3 is TGTGCCAGCAGCTTAGTAGGAGCGGTATTGTACACCGGGGAGCTGTTTTTT. Residues: CASSLVGAVLYTGELFF.

As concerns this clonotype: A much larger clonotype is one base distant, so this may be a read error. This chain uses TRBV6-1 with TRBJ1-5, with TRBD1 matching over 7 bases. The last part of the DNA fits TRBJ2-3 better; the J call may be wrong. The CDR3 is 14 residues long. Per germline, CDR1 MNHNS and CDR2 SASEGT. The CDR3, as DNA: TGTGCCAGCACTAGGGACAGCCAAAATCAGCCCCAGTATTTT. Translating gives CASTRDSQNQPQYF.

This clonotype was seen only once. One end of the junction is discordant with germline, which a read error may explain. This sequence joins TRBV7-9 and TRBJ1-1, with TRBD1 as a possible D gene (6 bases). The germline CDR1 and CDR2 sequences are SEHNR and FQNEAQ (reference sequence). The CDR3 length is 14 residues. The CDR3 bases are TGTACCAGCAGCTTGGGGGCAGGGAACACTGAAGCTTTCTTT. It yields the protein CTSSLGAGNTEAFF.

This clonotype was seen a few times. The rearrangement joins TRBV5-1 to TRBJ1-1; 8 positions agree with TRBD1. J was trimmed by 7 bases and V by 5 bases; bases with no gene match: 4. The V gene's germline CDR1 is SGHRS and CDR2 YFSETQ. The CDR3 has 12 residues. CDR3 region: CASSSGTGEAFF. CDR3 nucleotide sequence: TGCGCCAGCAGTTCTGGGACAGGTGAAGCTTTCTTT.

This clonotype was recorded only once. This chain uses TRBV30 with TRBJ2-5; TRBD2 is a possible D gene (6 bases). Germline CDR1 is GTSNPN and CDR2 is SVGIG (reference sequence). Trimming took off 4 bases at V and 6 bases at J, with 12 bases between the two ends. CDR3 length: 12 residues. The CDR3, as DNA: TGTGCCTGGACTGGCGCGGGAAAGACCCAGTACTTC. It specifies CAWTGAGKTQYF.

The V call is TRBV5-1, the J call TRBJ2-2; 10 bases match TRBD1. Trimming at V came to 3 bases and at J to 4 bases, leaving 3 bases not matched to a gene. Germline CDR1 and CDR2: SGHRS and YFSETQ. CDR3 length: 15 amino acids. The CDR3 nucleotides read TGCGCCAGCAGCTCCGACAGGGGGCGCACCGGGGAGCTGTTTTTT. It yields the protein CASSSDRGRTGELFF.

A few counts support this clonotype. The V gene is TRBV4-1, the J gene TRBJ2-7; 12 positions match TRBD2. With V trimmed by 0 bases and J by 3 bases, 3 bases remained unmatched. Germline V gives CDR1 MGHRA, CDR2 YSYEKL. CDR3 length equals 16 residues. CDR3: CASSQEGTSGLYEQYF. CDR3 DNA: TGCGCCAGCAGCCAAGAAGGGACTAGCGGGCTCTACGAGCAGTACTTC.

This clonotype was found many times. V usage is TRBV28 and J usage is TRBJ1-2; 9 positions match TRBD1. The CDR3 has 14 amino acids. Germline values: CDR1 MDHEN, CDR2 SYDVKM. Trimming removed 2 bases from V and 6 bases from J; junction bases left unmatched: 4. The CDR3 nucleotides are TGTGCCAGCAGTTTAGGCACAGGGGGCGATGGCTACACCTTC. It encodes CASSLGTGGDGYTF.

As for this clonotype: With a much larger clone just one base away, this may be a read error. This rearrangement joins TRBV6-1 to TRBJ2-5; D is perhaps TRBD2 (6 bases). The germline V and J ends were trimmed by 4 bases and 9 bases, with 18 bases remaining between them. Germline CDR1 and CDR2: MNHNS and SASEGT. This CDR3 is 14 amino acids long. The CDR3 loop reads CASSVGTGGISQYF. The CDR3 DNA reads as TGTGCCAGCAGTGTGGGGACTGGCGGGATTTCCCAGTACTTC.

The chain employs TRBV28 and TRBJ2-3, with a tentative D call TRBD2 (5 bases). The CDR3 runs 15 residues. V was cut by 5 bases and J by 3 bases, with 15 bases left in between. From germline, CDR1 is MDHEN and CDR2 SYDVKM. DNA of the CDR3: TGTGCCAGCAGTAAGCGGTCTGAAGGAACAGATACGCAGTATTTT. Its translation: CASSKRSEGTDTQYF. The full variable domain, its missing parts supplied by reference TRBV28 and TRBJ2-3, is DVKVTQSSRYLVKRTGEKVFLECVQDMDHENMFWYRQDPGLGLRLIYFSYDVKMKEKGDIPEGYSVSREKKERFSLILESASTNQTSMYLCASSKRSEGTDTQYFGPGTRLTVL.

V gene TRBV9 combines with J gene TRBJ1-2; D perhaps matches TRBD1 (6 bases). The CDR3 consists of 15 residues. The germline CDR1 and CDR2 sequences are SGDLS and YYNGEE. The V gene lost 0 bases and the J gene lost 7 bases, with 16 bases spanning the gap. The CDR3 region is CASSVDLGQGSGYTF. CDR3 DNA: TGTGCCAGCAGCGTAGATTTGGGGCAGGGGAGTGGCTACACCTTC.

In its sample, this clonotype was seen once. The CDR3 DNA follows: TGTGCCAGCAGCTTTTGGGGGCCAGATACGCAGTATTTT. This encodes CASSFWGPDTQYF. The rearrangement joins TRBV7-2 to TRBJ2-3; the D gene is possibly TRBD1 (6 bases). Trimming left V 3 bases short and J 4 bases short, with 8 bases between. CDR1 is SGHTA, CDR2 FQGNSA, per germline. This CDR3 contains 13 residues. The whole variable domain, filled in from reference TRBV7-2 and TRBJ2-3, reads GAGVSQSPSNKVTEKGKDVELRCDPISGHTALYWYRQSLGQGLEFLIYFQGNSAPDKSGLPSDRFSAERTGGSVSTLTIQRTQQEDSAVYLCASSFWGPDTQYFGPGTRLTVL.

The chain combines TRBV29-1 with TRBJ1-1; D call uncertain. The CDR3 is 10 residues long. V was shortened by 6 bases and J by 4 bases, with 6 bases between the two germline ends. Germline lookup yields CDR1 SQVTM and CDR2 ANQGSEA. The CDR3 is CSVHTTEAFF. CDR3 DNA sequence: TGCAGCGTGCATACCACTGAAGCTTTCTTT. Together with reference TRBV29-1 and TRBJ1-1, the CDR3 gives the full variable domain: SAVISQKPSRDICQRGTSLTIQCQVDSQVTMMFWYRQQPGQSLTLIATANQGSEATYESGFVIDKFPISRPNLTFSTLTVSNMSPEDSSIYLCSVHTTEAFFGQGTRLTVV.

This clonotype was seen only a few times. V and J are TRBV20-1 and TRBJ1-6; TRBD1 might be the D (6 bases). CDR1 is DFQATT and CDR2 is SNEGSKA in the germline V gene (reference sequence). The CDR3 length is 13 residues. Trimming stripped 3 bases from V and 7 bases from J, with 10 bases between. Here the CDR3 reads CSASWQGNSPLHF. CDR3 coding DNA: TGCAGTGCTAGCTGGCAGGGGAATTCACCCCTCCACTTT.

The chain joins TRBV5-1 to TRBJ1-1; TRBD1 matches at 7 bases. Germline CDR1 reads SGHRS; CDR2 reads YFSETQ. V gave up 4 bases and J gave up 0 bases; unmatched junction bases: 3. The CDR3 runs 14 residues. For the CDR3, the DNA is TGCGCCAGCAGCCGGGACAGTCTGAACACTGAAGCTTTCTTT. Its translation: CASSRDSLNTEAFF.

This clonotype has ten or more counts. V is TRBV30 and J is TRBJ2-7; D perhaps matches TRBD1 (6 bases). Germline CDR1 reads GTSNPN; CDR2 reads SVGIG (reference sequence). V lost 5 bases to trimming and J lost 2 bases, with 10 bases between them. The CDR3 runs 12 residues. The CDR3 coding sequence is TGTGCCTGGGAGGACAGCCCCTACGAGCAGTACTTC. Translated: CAWEDSPYEQYF.

The chain joins TRBV7-9 to TRBJ1-1; 7 nucleotides agree with TRBD1. The CDR3 is 16 residues long. The V segment lost 5 bases and the J segment 3 bases; nucleotides outside the gene matches: 12. CDR1 and CDR2 (germline): SEHNR, FQNEAQ (reference sequence). For the CDR3, the DNA is TGTGCCAGCAGCCGGGACAGCCTTGGGGGATACACTGAAGCTTTCTTT. This encodes CASSRDSLGGYTEAFF.

The chain combines TRBV20-1 with TRBJ2-2; the match to TRBD2 covers 8 bases. V was clipped by 3 bases and J by 4 bases; unmatched bases: 4. Germline loops: CDR1 DFQATT, CDR2 SNEGSKA (reference sequence). The CDR3 has 14 amino acids. The CDR3 loop is CSASTGGATGELFF. The CDR3 bases are TGCAGTGCTAGTACGGGGGGGGCCACCGGGGAGCTGTTTTTT.

This clonotype was observed a few times. The V gene is TRBV7-9, the J gene TRBJ2-5; D gene unclear. From germline, CDR1 is SEHNR and CDR2 FQNEAQ (reference sequence). CDR3 length: 14 residues. V gave up 4 bases and J gave up 2 bases, with 11 bases separating them. CDR3 in amino acids: CASSSDGMQETQYF. CDR3 DNA sequence: TGTGCCAGCAGCTCAGACGGCATGCAAGAGACCCAGTACTTC. The full variable domain, with the rest looked up from reference TRBV7-9 and TRBJ2-5, is DTGVSQNPRHKITKRGQNVTFRCDPISEHNRLYWYRQTLGQGPEFLTYFQNEAQLEKSRLLSDRFSAERPKGSFSTLEIQRTEQGDSAMYLCASSSDGMQETQYFGPGTRLLVL.